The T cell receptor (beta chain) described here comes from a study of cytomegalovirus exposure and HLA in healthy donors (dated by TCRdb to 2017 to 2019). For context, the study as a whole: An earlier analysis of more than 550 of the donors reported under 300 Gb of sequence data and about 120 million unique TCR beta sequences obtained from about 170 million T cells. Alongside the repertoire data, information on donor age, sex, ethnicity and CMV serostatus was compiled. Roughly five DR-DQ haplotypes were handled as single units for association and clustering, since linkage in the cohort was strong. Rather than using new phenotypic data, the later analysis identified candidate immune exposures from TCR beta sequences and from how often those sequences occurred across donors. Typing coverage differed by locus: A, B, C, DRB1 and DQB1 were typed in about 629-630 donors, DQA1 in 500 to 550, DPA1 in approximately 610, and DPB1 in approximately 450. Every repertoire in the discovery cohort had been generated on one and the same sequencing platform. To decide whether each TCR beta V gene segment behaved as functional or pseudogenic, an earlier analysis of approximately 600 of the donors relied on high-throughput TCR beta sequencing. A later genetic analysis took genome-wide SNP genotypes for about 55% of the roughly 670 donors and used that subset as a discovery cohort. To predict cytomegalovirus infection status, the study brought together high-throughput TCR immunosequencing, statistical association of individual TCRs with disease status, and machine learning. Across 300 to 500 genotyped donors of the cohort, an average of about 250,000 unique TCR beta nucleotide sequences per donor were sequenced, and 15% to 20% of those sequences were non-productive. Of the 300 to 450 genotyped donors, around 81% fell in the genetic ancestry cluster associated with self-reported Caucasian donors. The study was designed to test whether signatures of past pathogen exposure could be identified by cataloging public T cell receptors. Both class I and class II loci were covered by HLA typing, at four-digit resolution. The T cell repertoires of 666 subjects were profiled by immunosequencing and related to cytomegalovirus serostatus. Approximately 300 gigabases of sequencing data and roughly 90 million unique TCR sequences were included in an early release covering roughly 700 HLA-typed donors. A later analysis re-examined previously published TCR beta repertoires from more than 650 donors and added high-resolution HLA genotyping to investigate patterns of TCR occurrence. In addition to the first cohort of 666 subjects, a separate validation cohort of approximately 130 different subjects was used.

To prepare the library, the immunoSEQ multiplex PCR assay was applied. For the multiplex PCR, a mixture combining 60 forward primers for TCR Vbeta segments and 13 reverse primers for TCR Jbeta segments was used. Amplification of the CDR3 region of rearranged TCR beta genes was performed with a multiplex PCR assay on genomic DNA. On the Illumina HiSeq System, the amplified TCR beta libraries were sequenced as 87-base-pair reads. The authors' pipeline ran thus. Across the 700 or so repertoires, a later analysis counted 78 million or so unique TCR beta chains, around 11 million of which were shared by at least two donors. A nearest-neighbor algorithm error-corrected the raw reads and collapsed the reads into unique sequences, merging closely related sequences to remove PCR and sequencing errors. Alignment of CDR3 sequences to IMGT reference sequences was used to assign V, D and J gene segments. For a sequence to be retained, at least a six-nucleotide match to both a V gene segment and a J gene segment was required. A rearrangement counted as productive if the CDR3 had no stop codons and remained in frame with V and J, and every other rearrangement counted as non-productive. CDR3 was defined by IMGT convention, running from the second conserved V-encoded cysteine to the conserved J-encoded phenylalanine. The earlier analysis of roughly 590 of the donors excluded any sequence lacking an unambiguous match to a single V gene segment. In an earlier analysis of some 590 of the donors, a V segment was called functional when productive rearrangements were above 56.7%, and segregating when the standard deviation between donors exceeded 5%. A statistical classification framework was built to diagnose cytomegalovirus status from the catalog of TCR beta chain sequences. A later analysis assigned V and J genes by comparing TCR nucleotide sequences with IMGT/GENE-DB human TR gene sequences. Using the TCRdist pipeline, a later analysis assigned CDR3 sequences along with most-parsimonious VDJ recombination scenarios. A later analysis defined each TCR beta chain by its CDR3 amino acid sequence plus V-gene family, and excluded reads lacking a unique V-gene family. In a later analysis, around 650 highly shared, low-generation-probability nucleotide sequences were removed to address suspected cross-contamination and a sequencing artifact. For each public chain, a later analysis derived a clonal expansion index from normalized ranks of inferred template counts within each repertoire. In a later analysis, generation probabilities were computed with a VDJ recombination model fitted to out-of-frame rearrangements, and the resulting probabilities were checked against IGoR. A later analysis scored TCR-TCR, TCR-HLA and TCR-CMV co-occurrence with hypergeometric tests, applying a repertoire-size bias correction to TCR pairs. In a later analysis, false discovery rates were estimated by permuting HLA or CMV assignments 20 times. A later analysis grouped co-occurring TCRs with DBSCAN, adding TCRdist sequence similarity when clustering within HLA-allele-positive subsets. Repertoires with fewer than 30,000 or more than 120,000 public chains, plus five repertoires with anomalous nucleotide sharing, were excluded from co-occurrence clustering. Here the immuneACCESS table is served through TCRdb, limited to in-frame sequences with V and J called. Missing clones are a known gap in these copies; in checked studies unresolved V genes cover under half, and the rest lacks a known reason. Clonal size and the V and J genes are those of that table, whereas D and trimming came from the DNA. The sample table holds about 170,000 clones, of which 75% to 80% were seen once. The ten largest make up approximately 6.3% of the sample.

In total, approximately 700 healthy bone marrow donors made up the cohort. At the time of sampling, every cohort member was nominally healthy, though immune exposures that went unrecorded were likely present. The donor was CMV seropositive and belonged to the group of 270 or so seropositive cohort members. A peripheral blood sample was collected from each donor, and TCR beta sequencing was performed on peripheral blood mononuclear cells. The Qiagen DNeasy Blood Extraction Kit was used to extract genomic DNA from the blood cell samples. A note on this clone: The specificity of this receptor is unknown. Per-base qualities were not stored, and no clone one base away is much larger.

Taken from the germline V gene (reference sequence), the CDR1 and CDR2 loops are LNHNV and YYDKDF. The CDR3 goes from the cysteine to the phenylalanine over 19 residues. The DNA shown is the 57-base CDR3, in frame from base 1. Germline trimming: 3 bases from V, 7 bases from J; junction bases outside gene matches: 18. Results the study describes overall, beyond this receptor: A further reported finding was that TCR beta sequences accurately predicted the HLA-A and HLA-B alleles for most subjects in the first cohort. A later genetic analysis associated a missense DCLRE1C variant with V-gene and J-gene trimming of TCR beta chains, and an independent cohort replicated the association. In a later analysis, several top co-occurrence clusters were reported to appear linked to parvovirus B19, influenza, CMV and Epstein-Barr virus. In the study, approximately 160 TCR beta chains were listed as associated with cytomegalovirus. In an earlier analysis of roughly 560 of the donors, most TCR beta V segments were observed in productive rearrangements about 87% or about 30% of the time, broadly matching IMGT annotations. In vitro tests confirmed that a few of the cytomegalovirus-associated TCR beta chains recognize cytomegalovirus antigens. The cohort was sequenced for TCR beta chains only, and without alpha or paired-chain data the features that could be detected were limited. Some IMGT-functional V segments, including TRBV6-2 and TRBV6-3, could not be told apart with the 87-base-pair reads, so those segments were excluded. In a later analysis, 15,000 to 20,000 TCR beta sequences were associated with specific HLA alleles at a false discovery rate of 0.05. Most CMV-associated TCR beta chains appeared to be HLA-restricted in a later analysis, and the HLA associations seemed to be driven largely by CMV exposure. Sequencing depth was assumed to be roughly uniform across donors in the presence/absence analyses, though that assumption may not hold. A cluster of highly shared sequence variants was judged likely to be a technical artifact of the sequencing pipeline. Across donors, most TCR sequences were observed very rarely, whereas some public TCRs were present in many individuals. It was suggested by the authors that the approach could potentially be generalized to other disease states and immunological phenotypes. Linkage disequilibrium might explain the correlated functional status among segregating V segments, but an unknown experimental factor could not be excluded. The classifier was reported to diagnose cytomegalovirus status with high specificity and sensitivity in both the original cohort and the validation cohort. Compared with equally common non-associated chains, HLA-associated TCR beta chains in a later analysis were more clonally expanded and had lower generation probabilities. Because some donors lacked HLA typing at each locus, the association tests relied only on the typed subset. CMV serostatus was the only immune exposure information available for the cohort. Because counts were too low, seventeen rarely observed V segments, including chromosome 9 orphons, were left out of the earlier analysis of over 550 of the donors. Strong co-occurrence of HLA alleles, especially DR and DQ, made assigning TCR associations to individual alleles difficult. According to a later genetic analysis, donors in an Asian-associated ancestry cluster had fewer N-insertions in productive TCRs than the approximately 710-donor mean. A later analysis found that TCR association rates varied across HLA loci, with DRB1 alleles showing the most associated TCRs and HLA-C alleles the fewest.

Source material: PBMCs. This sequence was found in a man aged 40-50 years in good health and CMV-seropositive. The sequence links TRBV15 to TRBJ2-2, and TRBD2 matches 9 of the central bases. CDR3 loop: CATSSSLHGAGGFGGELFF. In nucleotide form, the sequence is TGTGCCACCAGCAGTTCCCTACATGGGGCGGGAGGGTTTGGCGGGGAGCTGTTTTTT.